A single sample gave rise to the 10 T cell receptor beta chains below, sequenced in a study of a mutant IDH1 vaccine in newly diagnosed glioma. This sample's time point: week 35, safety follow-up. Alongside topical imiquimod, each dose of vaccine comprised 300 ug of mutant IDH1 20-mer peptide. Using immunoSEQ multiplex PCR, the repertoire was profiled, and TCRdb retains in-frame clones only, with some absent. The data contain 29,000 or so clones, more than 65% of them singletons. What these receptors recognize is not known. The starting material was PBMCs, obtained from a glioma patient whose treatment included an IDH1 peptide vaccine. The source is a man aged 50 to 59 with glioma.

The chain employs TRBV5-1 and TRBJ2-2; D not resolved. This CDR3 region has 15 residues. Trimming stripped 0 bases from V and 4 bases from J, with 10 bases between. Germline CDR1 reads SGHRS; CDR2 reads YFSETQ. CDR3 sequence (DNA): TGCGCCAGCAGCTTGGTGGTTGGGTCCACCGGGGAGCTGTTTTTT. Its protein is CASSLVVGSTGELFF.

The CDR3 region is CAWAEGGGGFYEQYF. In DNA, the CDR3 is TGTGCCTGGGCCGAGGGAGGGGGCGGCTTTTACGAGCAGTACTTC. The chain employs TRBV30 and TRBJ2-7; D tentatively reads TRBD1 or TRBD2 (7 bases each). This CDR3 spans 15 amino acids. The V gene lost 5 bases and the J gene lost 4 bases, with 21 bases spanning the gap. Germline loops: CDR1 GTSNPN, CDR2 SVGIG (reference sequence).

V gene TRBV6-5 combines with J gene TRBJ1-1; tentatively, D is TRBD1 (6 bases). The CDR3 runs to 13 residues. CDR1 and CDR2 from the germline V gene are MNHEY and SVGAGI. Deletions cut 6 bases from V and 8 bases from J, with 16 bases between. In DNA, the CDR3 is TGTGCCAGCAGGAATCGGGGGGCATGGGAAGCTTTCTTT. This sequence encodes CASRNRGAWEAFF.

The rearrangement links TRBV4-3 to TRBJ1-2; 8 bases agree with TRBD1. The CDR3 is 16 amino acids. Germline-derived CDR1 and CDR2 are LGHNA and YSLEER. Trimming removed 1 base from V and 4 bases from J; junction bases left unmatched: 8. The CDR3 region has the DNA TGCGCCAGCAGCCAAGTGGGGGCAGGGGGCCTCTATGGCTACACCTTC. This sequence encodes CASSQVGAGGLYGYTF.

CDR3 coding DNA: TGCGCCAGCAGCTCCGGGACAGGGTTTTCCTACGAGCAGTACTTC. Its protein is CASSSGTGFSYEQYF. This chain uses TRBV5-1 with TRBJ2-7; 9 positions match TRBD1. The CDR3 has 15 amino acids. V lost 3 bases to trimming and J lost 1 base; unmatched junction nucleotides: 5. Germline CDR1 SGHRS, CDR2 YFSETQ.

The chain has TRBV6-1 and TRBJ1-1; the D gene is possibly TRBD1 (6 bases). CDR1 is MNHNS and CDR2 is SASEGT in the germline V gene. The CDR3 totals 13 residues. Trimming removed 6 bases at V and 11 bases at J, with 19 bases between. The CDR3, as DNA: TGTGCCAGCAGAGAACTAACAGGGAACCGCGCTTTCTTT. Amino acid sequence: CASRELTGNRAFF.

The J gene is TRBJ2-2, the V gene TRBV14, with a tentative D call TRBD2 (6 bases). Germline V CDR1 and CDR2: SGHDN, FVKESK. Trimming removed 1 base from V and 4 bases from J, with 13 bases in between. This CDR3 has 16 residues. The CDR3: CASSQVWGVGTGELFF. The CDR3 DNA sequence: TGTGCCAGCAGCCAAGTTTGGGGGGTCGGCACCGGGGAGCTGTTTTTT.

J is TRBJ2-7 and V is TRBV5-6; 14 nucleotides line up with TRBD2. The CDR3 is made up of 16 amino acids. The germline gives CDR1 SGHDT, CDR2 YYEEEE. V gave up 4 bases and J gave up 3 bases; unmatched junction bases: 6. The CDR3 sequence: CASSTGLAGEIYEQYF. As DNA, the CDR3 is TGTGCCAGCAGCACGGGACTAGCGGGAGAAATCTACGAGCAGTACTTC.

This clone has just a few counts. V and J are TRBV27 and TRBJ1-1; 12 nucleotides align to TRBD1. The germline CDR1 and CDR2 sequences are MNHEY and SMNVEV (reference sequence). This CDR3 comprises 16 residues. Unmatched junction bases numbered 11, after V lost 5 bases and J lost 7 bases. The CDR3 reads CASSPTPGTGGREAFF. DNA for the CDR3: TGTGCCAGCAGTCCCACCCCCGGGACAGGGGGCCGTGAAGCTTTCTTT.

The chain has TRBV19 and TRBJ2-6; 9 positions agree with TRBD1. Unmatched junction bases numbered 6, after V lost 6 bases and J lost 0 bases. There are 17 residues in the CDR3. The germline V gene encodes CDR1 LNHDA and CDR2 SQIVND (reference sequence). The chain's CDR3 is CASRPGQGLSGANVLTF. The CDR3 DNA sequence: TGTGCCAGTAGGCCGGGACAGGGTCTCTCTGGGGCCAACGTCCTGACTTTC.